One sample yielded the 20 T cell receptor beta chains listed below, sequenced in a study of T cell responses to AZD1222 COVID-19 vaccine. Using immunoSEQ multiplex PCR, the repertoire was profiled, and TCRdb retains in-frame clones only, with some absent. This sample has roughly 100,000 clones, with 88% found just once. The sequencing used peripheral blood, collected on day 0 of AZD1222 vaccination. The receptors were sampled from an adult in good health.

This clone was detected only a few times. The chain carries TRBV5-4 and TRBJ2-7; D is uncertain. The CDR3 has 15 amino acids. V gave up 4 bases and J gave up 2 bases, with 16 bases separating them. Germline V gene sequence: CDR1 SGHNT, CDR2 YYREEE (reference sequence). The CDR3, as DNA: TGTGCCAGCAGCCTGGACGGTACCTCCACCTACGAGCAGTACTTC. Its protein is CASSLDGTSTYEQYF.

The V call is TRBV7-2, the J call TRBJ1-1; the D gene is possibly TRBD1 (6 bases). V lost 1 base to trimming and J lost 1 base, with 10 bases between them. CDR1 is SGHTA, CDR2 FQGNSA, per germline. CDR3 length: 15 residues. The CDR3 loop is CASSLVGGGNTEAFF. In DNA, the CDR3 is TGTGCCAGCAGCTTAGTAGGAGGGGGGAACACTGAAGCTTTCTTT.

The J gene is TRBJ2-7, the V gene TRBV6-6; 8 bases are a match to TRBD1. V shed 6 bases, J shed 5 bases, and the junction held 18 bases outside the gene matches. The CDR3 is 17 residues long. The germline V gene encodes CDR1 MNHNY and CDR2 SVGAGI (reference sequence). Here the CDR3 DNA reads TGTGCCAGCAGCCGATGGACAGGGCCCGACTCTCCCGACGAGCAGTACTTC. Its protein product is CASSRWTGPDSPDEQYF.

The V and J genes are TRBV5-6 and TRBJ1-4; perhaps TRBD1 as D (5 bases). Trimming left V 2 bases short and J 5 bases short, with 10 bases between. Per the germline V gene, CDR1 is SGHDT and CDR2 is YYEEEE. The CDR3 runs 14 residues. CDR3 nucleotides: TGTGCCAGCAGCTTCGGGACTGTAAATGAAAAACTGTTTTTT. It translates to CASSFGTVNEKLFF. Combining the CDR3 with reference TRBV5-6 and TRBJ1-4 gives the whole variable domain DAGVTQSPTHLIKTRGQQVTLRCSPKSGHDTVSWYQQALGQGPQFIFQYYEEEERQRGNFPDRFSGHQFPNYSSELNVNALLLGDSALYLCASSFGTVNEKLFFGSGTQLSVL.

Only one count was recorded for this clone. The V and J genes are TRBV10-2 and TRBJ1-5, with D possibly TRBD1 on 5 matching bases. The CDR3 consists of 14 residues. The V end lost 6 bases, the J end lost 4 bases, and 13 bases lay between the germline ends. Germline CDR1 is WSHSY and CDR2 is SAAADI. The CDR3 DNA sequence: TGCGCCAGCAGAGGACGGGACGGTAATCAGCCCCAGCATTTT. Encoded protein: CASRGRDGNQPQHF.

The chain links TRBV7-8 to TRBJ2-7; a weak D match, TRBD2 (5 bases). CDR1 and CDR2 (germline): SGHVS, FQNEAQ. Trimming pared 1 base from V and 3 bases from J, leaving 16 bases between. The CDR3 extends over 16 amino acids. CDR3 nucleotides: TGTGCCAGCAGCTTAGGAGGGCCGAAGACCAACTACGAGCAGTACTTC. The encoded protein is CASSLGGPKTNYEQYF.

The chain employs TRBV27 and TRBJ2-1; perhaps TRBD1 as D (6 bases). This CDR3 region has 14 residues. V was trimmed by 10 bases and J by 2 bases, leaving 15 bases between them. The germline CDR1 and CDR2 sequences are MNHEY and SMNVEV (reference sequence). In DNA form, the CDR3 reads TGTGCCAACTTTGGGGACACCCCCTACAATGAGCAGTTCTTC. This codes for CANFGDTPYNEQFF.

The chain links TRBV3-1 (or the pseudogene TRBV3-2) to TRBJ1-1; unclear D gene. V lost 3 bases, J lost 4 bases, and 9 bases lay in between. CDR3 size: 13 residues. Germline CDR1 and CDR2: LGHDT and YNNKEL (reference sequence). This chain's CDR3 is CASSHVGPTEAFF. In DNA, the CDR3 is TGTGCCAGCAGCCATGTGGGCCCCACTGAAGCTTTCTTT.

The rearrangement joins TRBV10-2 to TRBJ1-1; D not certain. Per the germline V gene, CDR1 is WSHSY and CDR2 is SAAADI. CDR3 length: 11 amino acids. V lost 6 bases and J 7 bases, leaving 9 bases between the germline ends. CDR3 in amino acids: CASSSAVEAFF. CDR3 DNA sequence: TGCGCCAGCAGCAGCGCCGTTGAAGCTTTCTTT.

The gene calls are TRBV5-1 and TRBJ2-7, with TRBD1 as a possible D gene (6 bases). This CDR3 is built from 16 residues. Germline CDR1 and CDR2: SGHRS and YFSETQ. Trimming removed 1 base from V and 0 bases from J, with 14 bases in between. CDR3 loop: CASSLTDRPDSYEQYF. CDR3 coding DNA: TGCGCCAGCAGCTTGACTGACAGGCCGGACTCCTACGAGCAGTACTTC.

The chain has TRBV4-1 and TRBJ2-7; D may be TRBD2 (6 bases). The CDR3 length is 17 residues. Germline V gene lookup returns CDR1 MGHRA and CDR2 YSYEKL. The V end lost 1 base, the J end lost 0 bases, and 16 bases lay between the germline ends. In DNA form, the CDR3 reads TGCGCCAGCAGCCAAGGTCCCGGGACTCCAAGCTCCTACGAGCAGTACTTC. Its translation is CASSQGPGTPSSYEQYF.

This sequence joins TRBV29-1 and TRBJ2-3; D remains unclear. Germline CDR1 is SQVTM and CDR2 is ANQGSEA. The CDR3 is 13 amino acids. Trimming removed 5 bases at V and 0 bases at J, with 9 bases between. DNA of the CDR3: TGCAGCGTTTCGGCGGTTAGCACAGATACGCAGTATTTT. Translated, it gives CSVSAVSTDTQYF.

The chain uses TRBV5-1 and TRBJ1-3; no definite D call. V was shortened by 5 bases and J by 0 bases, with 6 bases between the two germline ends. The V gene's germline CDR1 is SGHRS and CDR2 YFSETQ. The CDR3 totals 13 residues. This CDR3 reads CASRISSGNTIYF. CDR3 DNA: TGCGCCAGCAGGATCAGCTCTGGAAACACCATATATTTT.

This chain uses TRBV4-3 with TRBJ1-2; 7 bases fit TRBD1. This CDR3 contains 13 residues. Unmatched junction bases numbered 7, after V lost 5 bases and J lost 7 bases. Germline lookup yields CDR1 LGHNA and CDR2 YSLEER. The chain's CDR3 is CASSERGGSGYTF. In DNA form, the CDR3 reads TGCGCCAGCAGCGAAAGAGGGGGCTCTGGCTACACCTTC.

CDR3 in DNA: TGTGCCAGCAGCCAAGGGGGGATCCTCACCGGGGAGCTGTTTTTT. Translation gives CASSQGGILTGELFF. This sequence joins TRBV7-2 and TRBJ2-2; tentatively, D is TRBD1 or TRBD2 (6 bases each). Germline V gives CDR1 SGHTA, CDR2 FQGNSA. The CDR3 has 15 residues. The V end lost 5 bases, the J end lost 4 bases, and 14 bases lay between the germline ends.

This clone occurred a few times. V is TRBV18 and J is TRBJ2-1; the match to TRBD1 covers 10 bases. Losses at the gene ends were 6 bases for V and 6 bases for J; bases not matched to a gene: 14. The germline V gene has CDR1 KGHSH and CDR2 LQKENI. The CDR3 runs to 17 residues. CDR3 in amino acids: CASSSYTLGTGVNEQFF. CDR3 bases: TGTGCCAGCTCCTCCTACACCCTCGGGACAGGGGTCAATGAGCAGTTCTTC. The whole variable domain, remainder taken from reference TRBV18 and TRBJ2-1, is NAGVMQNPRHLVRRRGQEARLRCSPMKGHSHVYWYRQLPEEGLKFMVYLQKENIIDESGMPKERFSAEFPKEGPSILRIQQVVRGDSAAYFCASSSYTLGTGVNEQFFGPGTRLTVL.

The chain uses TRBV9 and TRBJ2-5; 9 positions match TRBD1. Germline assignment: CDR1 SGDLS and CDR2 YYNGEE. The CDR3 extends over 16 amino acids. The V gene end was trimmed by 0 bases and the J gene end by 2 bases; junction bases not matched to a gene: 5. In DNA, the CDR3 is TGTGCCAGCAGCGTAGGTGGGGACAGGGATCAAGAGACCCAGTACTTC. Protein sequence: CASSVGGDRDQETQYF.

The chain couples TRBV14 to TRBJ2-2; D possibly corresponds to TRBD1 (6 bases). V lost 1 base and J lost 4, with 10 bases in between. Germline V gene lookup returns CDR1 SGHDN and CDR2 FVKESK. The CDR3 runs 15 residues. DNA for the CDR3: TGTGCCAGCAGCCAAGGCCAGGGGATCACCGGGGAGCTGTTTTTT. Translating gives CASSQGQGITGELFF. Combining the CDR3 with reference TRBV14 and TRBJ2-2 gives the whole variable domain EAGVTQFPSHSVIEKGQTVTLRCDPISGHDNLYWYRRVMGKEIKFLLHFVKESKQDESGMPNNRFLAERTGGTYSTLKVQPAELEDSGVYFCASSQGQGITGELFFGEGSRLTVL.

The chain couples TRBV5-4 to TRBJ2-7; D might be TRBD1 or TRBD2, each matching 5 bases. CDR3 size: 13 residues. The germline V gene encodes CDR1 SGHNT and CDR2 YYREEE (reference sequence). Trimming took off 3 bases at V and 5 bases at J, with 12 bases between the two ends. The CDR3 loop reads CASSWSRDDEQYF. CDR3 nucleotides: TGTGCCAGCAGCTGGAGCCGGGACGACGAGCAGTACTTC. Together with reference TRBV5-4 and TRBJ2-7, the CDR3 gives the full variable domain: ETGVTQSPTHLIKTRGQQVTLRCSSQSGHNTVSWYQQALGQGPQFIFQYYREEENGRGNFPPRFSGLQFPNYSSELNVNALELDDSALYLCASSWSRDDEQYFGPGTRLTVT.

The V call is TRBV5-1, the J call TRBJ1-1; 8 bases match TRBD1. Germline CDR1 SGHRS, CDR2 YFSETQ. After removal of 2 bases from V and 0 bases from J, the junction contained 0 bases not matched to a gene. The CDR3 has 14 amino acids. The CDR3 sequence: CASSLQGVNTEAFF. For the CDR3, the DNA is TGCGCCAGCAGCTTACAGGGGGTGAACACTGAAGCTTTCTTT.